The entry below describes one TCR beta chain. Antigen unknown. The sample comes from a study of cytomegalovirus exposure and HLA in healthy donors. About the research overall: Researchers found that less than 90% of just under 400 genotyped donors fell within the Caucasian-associated ancestry cluster.

The study, taken as a whole, reports: The study put 150 to 200 TCR beta chains on its list as cytomegalovirus-associated. Most TCR sequences were rare, but some public TCRs occurred in many donors. Roughly even sequencing depth across donors was the assumption behind the presence/absence analyses.

It was with 60 Vbeta and 13 Jbeta primers that the PCR ran. Using immunoSEQ multiplex PCR, the repertoire was profiled, and TCRdb retains in-frame clones only, with some absent. This specimen shows 110,000 to 150,000 clones; the ten leading clones hold under 2.5%. The sequence derives from a woman younger than 35 in good health and CMV-seronegative. The sequencing input was PBMCs.

In DNA form, the CDR3 reads TGTGCCAGCAGCTTAGGGGGGGGGCTGAGGACTGAAGCTTTCTTT. Translated: CASSLGGGLRTEAFF. V and J are TRBV7-9 and TRBJ1-1; TRBD1 is a possible D gene (6 bases). The CDR3 is made up of 15 amino acids. In germline, CDR1 is SEHNR, CDR2 FQNEAQ (reference sequence). V was clipped by 1 base and J by 5 bases, with 14 bases between them.